Here is one TCR beta chain with its context. The antigen remains unidentified. Only one heparinised blood draw was taken per donor, and its volume averaged around 110 mL. The data stem from a study of beta chain features in type 1 diabetes. This CDR3 is built from 13 residues. Germline loops: CDR1 ENHRY, CDR2 SYGVKD. Trimming took 6 bases from V and 6 from J; bases not matched to a gene: 3. What was sequenced were expressed TCRB transcripts, since all of the isolated RNA had been reverse transcribed. Assay: immunoSEQ multiplex PCR; the TCRdb copy retains only in-frame clones and omits some. The sample has 300,000 to 400,000 clones, about 10% seen once; the top ten hold 0.015%. Study-level results: PCR may have favored shorter templates equally in patients and controls. Any HLA-type effect on TCRB rearrangement remained unresolved here.

The chain combines TRBV10-3 with TRBJ2-4, with 9 nucleotides matching TRBD2. The receptor's source is a woman aged 25 to 45 in good health. The sample taken for sequencing was naive CD4+ T cells from blood. The CDR3 region is CAIRLAGTNIQYF. CDR3 bases: TGTGCCATCAGGCTAGCGGGGACAAACATTCAGTACTTC.